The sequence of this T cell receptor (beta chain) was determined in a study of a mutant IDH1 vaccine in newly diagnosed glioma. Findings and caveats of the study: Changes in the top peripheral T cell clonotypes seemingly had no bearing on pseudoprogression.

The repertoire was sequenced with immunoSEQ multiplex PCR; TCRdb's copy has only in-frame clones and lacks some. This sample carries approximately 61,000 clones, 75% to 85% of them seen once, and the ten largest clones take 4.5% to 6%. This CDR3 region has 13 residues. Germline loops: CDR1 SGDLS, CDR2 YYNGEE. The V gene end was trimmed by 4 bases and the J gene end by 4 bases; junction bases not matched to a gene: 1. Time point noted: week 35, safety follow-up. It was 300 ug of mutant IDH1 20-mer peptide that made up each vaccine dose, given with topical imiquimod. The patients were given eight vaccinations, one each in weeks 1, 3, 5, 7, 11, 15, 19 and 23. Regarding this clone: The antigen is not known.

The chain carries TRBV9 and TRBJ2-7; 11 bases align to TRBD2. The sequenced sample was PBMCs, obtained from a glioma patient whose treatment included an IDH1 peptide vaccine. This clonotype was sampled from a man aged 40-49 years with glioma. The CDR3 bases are TGTGCCAGCAGCTTAGCGGGAGGGTACGAGCAGTACTTC. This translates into CASSLAGGYEQYF. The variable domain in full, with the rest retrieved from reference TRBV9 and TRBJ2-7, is DSGVTQTPKHLITATGQRVTLRCSPRSGDLSVYWYQQSLDQGLQFLIQYYNGEERAKGNILERFSAQQFPDLHSELNLSSLELGDSALYFCASSLAGGYEQYFGPGTRLTVT.